Below, 25 T cell receptor beta chains from the same sample are listed, as sequenced in a study of blood T cell repertoires in COVID-19 (dated by TCRdb to 2018 to 2020). Libraries were prepared through the immunoSEQ multiplex PCR assay. TCRdb provides this immuneACCESS table in a form limited to in-frame rearrangements. Some clones are lacking; in checked studies, under half of them reflect an unresolved V gene, and why the rest are absent is not known. The sample table contains approximately 200,000 clones; only one count was recorded for roughly 86% of them. In total, the top ten clones hold 10% of the sample. Sequences were obtained from PBMCs or T cells enriched from blood (not recorded which). These TCRs come from a man aged 18 to 29 with acute COVID-19.

This clone occurred once. The gene calls are TRBV6-5 and TRBJ2-2; no clear D gene. The germline gives CDR1 MNHEY, CDR2 SVGAGI. The CDR3 runs to 15 residues. V was pared by 0 bases and J by 1 base, with 6 bases between. CDR3 protein: CASSYSSLNTGELFF. The CDR3 bases are TGTGCCAGCAGTTACTCGTCCCTGAACACCGGGGAGCTGTTTTTT.

The chain is built from TRBV27 and TRBJ1-2, with TRBD1 as a possible D gene (6 bases). CDR3 length: 13 residues. V lost 7 bases, J lost 7 bases, and 16 bases lay in between. The germline gives CDR1 MNHEY, CDR2 SMNVEV (reference sequence). The CDR3 coding sequence is TGTGCCAGCACCCTGACCGTAGGGGGTGGCTACACCTTC. Its protein is CASTLTVGGGYTF.

This clone has only a few counts. This chain connects TRBV28 to TRBJ1-2; TRBD1 aligns across 9 bases. The germline V gene encodes CDR1 MDHEN and CDR2 SYDVKM. The CDR3 runs 14 residues. The J segment lost 3 bases and the V segment lost 3 bases, leaving 2 bases of the junction unmatched. CDR3: CASSFRDRDYGYTF. In DNA, the CDR3 is TGTGCCAGCAGTTTCCGGGACAGGGACTATGGCTACACCTTC.

The chain joins TRBV5-4 to TRBJ2-3, with D maybe TRBD2 (6 bases). V shed 0 bases and J shed 0 bases, with 8 bases lying between them. The length of the CDR3 is 15 residues. Germline V gene sequence: CDR1 SGHNT, CDR2 YYREEE (reference sequence). Written as DNA, the CDR3 is TGTGCCAGCAGCTTGGGGGGGGATAGCACAGATACGCAGTATTTT. This codes for CASSLGGDSTDTQYF.

The rearrangement uses TRBV10-3 and TRBJ2-1; 9 bases fit TRBD2. The CDR3 totals 16 residues. Unmatched junction bases numbered 6, after V lost 0 bases and J lost 6 bases. The germline gives CDR1 ENHRY, CDR2 SYGVKD. The CDR3 DNA reads as TGTGCCATCAGTGAGTCGGCGGGAGGGTCGGGCAATGAGCAGTTCTTC. Translating gives CAISESAGGSGNEQFF.

J is TRBJ1-3 and V is TRBV29-1; D is perhaps TRBD1 (5 bases). The CDR3 runs to 12 residues. Per the germline V gene, CDR1 is SQVTM and CDR2 is ANQGSEA. V was clipped by 7 bases and J by 2 bases, with 9 bases between them. Here the CDR3 DNA reads TGCAGCGCCCGGGGGACTGGAAACACCATATATTTT. This translates into CSARGTGNTIYF.

The chain links TRBV28 to TRBJ2-1; the match to TRBD2 covers 8 bases. Germline V lookup: CDR1 MDHEN, CDR2 SYDVKM. V shed 6 bases and J 10 bases; nucleotides not matched to a gene: 8. This CDR3 has 13 residues. The CDR3 DNA follows: TGTGCCAGCAGAGACGCGGGAGGCCGCGAGCAGTTCTTC. Translation: CASRDAGGREQFF.

This clone was observed a single time. The chain employs TRBV11-2 and TRBJ2-2; 12 bases align to TRBD1. Looked up from germline, CDR1 is SGHAT and CDR2 is FQNNGV. The CDR3 length is 16 residues. The V gene end was trimmed by 3 bases and the J gene end by 5 bases; junction bases not matched to a gene: 4. CDR3 protein: CASSLPGQGATGELFF. The CDR3 DNA reads as TGTGCCAGCAGCTTGCCGGGACAGGGGGCAACCGGGGAGCTGTTTTTT.

Concerning this clone: An end of the junction does not agree with germline; a read error may underlie this. The chain carries TRBV9 and TRBJ2-1, with a tentative D call TRBD1 (6 bases). The CDR3 sequence is 15 residues long. Per germline, CDR1 SGDLS and CDR2 YYNGEE. This CDR3 is CASSLSAQGLNQQFF. CDR3 nucleotides: TGTGCCAGCAGCTTATCAGCCCAGGGGCTCAATCAGCAGTTCTTC.

The gene calls are TRBV28 and TRBJ2-5; TRBD2 aligns across 8 bases. From germline, CDR1 is MDHEN and CDR2 SYDVKM. The CDR3 extends over 15 amino acids. Germline trimming cut 2 bases from V and 5 bases from J; bases unmatched to any gene: 7. CDR3 protein: CASSLTGRAEETQYF. The CDR3 DNA reads as TGTGCCAGCAGTTTAACCGGGAGGGCCGAGGAGACCCAGTACTTC. Variable domain in full (rest from reference TRBV28 and TRBJ2-5): DVKVTQSSRYLVKRTGEKVFLECVQDMDHENMFWYRQDPGLGLRLIYFSYDVKMKEKGDIPEGYSVSREKKERFSLILESASTNQTSMYLCASSLTGRAEETQYFGPGTRLLVL.

This chain connects TRBV11-3 to TRBJ2-1; TRBD2 aligns across 9 bases. The CDR3 contains 13 residues. The J segment lost 16 bases and the V segment lost 8 bases, leaving 15 bases of the junction unmatched. Per the germline V gene, CDR1 is SGHNT and CDR2 is YENEEA. CDR3 DNA sequence: TGTGCCAGCGACCCCGGAGGGACTAGCTACCAATTCTTC. It is translated as CASDPGGTSYQFF.

The chain carries TRBV27 and TRBJ1-1; a possible D gene is TRBD1 (5 bases). The CDR3 is 13 residues long. The germline V gene has CDR1 MNHEY and CDR2 SMNVEV (reference sequence). V was cut by 3 bases and J by 3 bases, with 8 bases left in between. The CDR3 loop is CASSFMTDTEAFF. The CDR3, as DNA: TGTGCCAGCAGTTTCATGACAGACACTGAAGCTTTCTTT.

This chain uses TRBV28 with TRBJ2-1; TRBD1 aligns across 9 bases. CDR3 length: 15 residues. Looked up from germline, CDR1 is MDHEN and CDR2 is SYDVKM. With V trimmed by 6 bases and J by 2 bases, 5 bases remained unmatched. In nucleotides, the CDR3 is TGTGCCAGCAGAAGCGGACAGGGGACCTACAATGAGCAGTTCTTC. Its protein product is CASRSGQGTYNEQFF.

The chain carries TRBV6-5 and TRBJ1-1; no definite D call. The germline CDR1 and CDR2 sequences are MNHEY and SVGAGI. The CDR3 spans 13 residues. Trimming took off 6 bases at V and 1 base at J, with 9 bases between the two ends. CDR3 residues: CASRQLANTEAFF. The CDR3 coding sequence is TGTGCCAGCAGGCAGTTGGCGAACACTGAAGCTTTCTTT.

The rearrangement uses TRBV28 and TRBJ2-1; tentative D call: TRBD1 (6 bases). V was trimmed by 5 bases and J by 6 bases, leaving 14 bases between them. The CDR3 contains 14 residues. Germline CDR1 reads MDHEN; CDR2 reads SYDVKM. The CDR3 nucleotides read TGTGCCAGCAGTCTTCGGACAGCGAGCAATGAGCAGTTCTTC. Residues: CASSLRTASNEQFF.

The chain joins TRBV18 to TRBJ1-6, with D uncertain. V shed 3 bases and J shed 7 bases, with 13 bases lying between them. Germline V lookup: CDR1 KGHSH, CDR2 LQKENI. This CDR3 has 15 residues. The DNA for the CDR3 is TGTGCCAGCTCACCTACCCAGAGCGGGAATTCACCCCTCCACTTT. Amino acid sequence: CASSPTQSGNSPLHF. The full variable domain, its missing parts supplied by reference TRBV18 and TRBJ1-6, is NAGVMQNPRHLVRRRGQEARLRCSPMKGHSHVYWYRQLPEEGLKFMVYLQKENIIDESGMPKERFSAEFPKEGPSILRIQQVVRGDSAAYFCASSPTQSGNSPLHFGNGTRLTVT.

This chain uses TRBV28 with TRBJ2-1; TRBD1 aligns across 7 bases. Trimming removed 4 bases from V and 2 bases from J; junction bases left unmatched: 11. The CDR3 sequence is 17 residues long. CDR1 is MDHEN and CDR2 is SYDVKM in the germline V gene. CDR3 loop: CASSSREQGPPYNEQFF. The DNA for the CDR3 is TGTGCCAGCAGTTCAAGGGAACAGGGGCCCCCCTACAATGAGCAGTTCTTC.

The chain employs TRBV28 and TRBJ1-3; tentatively, D is TRBD1 (5 bases). CDR1 is MDHEN, CDR2 SYDVKM, per germline. Trimming stripped 3 bases from V and 2 bases from J, with 8 bases between. CDR3 length: 14 residues. The CDR3 DNA is TGTGCCAGCAGTTTGCCAGGGACTGGAAACACCATATATTTT. Its translation: CASSLPGTGNTIYF. The entire variable domain, with the rest obtained from reference TRBV28 and TRBJ1-3, is as follows: DVKVTQSSRYLVKRTGEKVFLECVQDMDHENMFWYRQDPGLGLRLIYFSYDVKMKEKGDIPEGYSVSREKKERFSLILESASTNQTSMYLCASSLPGTGNTIYFGEGSWLTVV.

The rearrangement uses TRBV5-1 and TRBJ2-7, with D perhaps matching TRBD1 (5 bases). The V gene's germline CDR1 is SGHRS and CDR2 YFSETQ. Trimming shortened V by 4 bases and J by 3 bases, and 11 bases separated the two germline ends. CDR3 length: 13 amino acids. CDR3 nucleotides: TGCGCCAGCAGCATCGACAGAGGCTACGAGCAGTACTTC. Protein: CASSIDRGYEQYF.

The V and J genes are TRBV7-9 and TRBJ2-5; 7 nucleotides match TRBD1. Germline CDR1 is SEHNR and CDR2 is FQNEAQ (reference sequence). V gave up 3 bases and J gave up 5 bases; unmatched junction bases: 6. CDR3 length: 14 residues. The CDR3 protein is CASSLQRQGETQYF. CDR3 nucleotides: TGTGCCAGCAGCTTGCAGAGACAGGGCGAGACCCAGTACTTC.

J is TRBJ1-1 and V is TRBV4-1, with no clear D. V lost 4 bases, J lost 1 base, and 13 bases lay in between. The CDR3 loop spans 15 amino acids. CDR1 and CDR2 from the germline V gene are MGHRA and YSYEKL. The DNA for the CDR3 is TGCGCCAGCAGCCCCTGGGGAGACCCGAACACTGAAGCTTTCTTT. Its translation is CASSPWGDPNTEAFF.

The chain links TRBV13 to TRBJ1-1; the D gene is possibly TRBD1 (5 bases). The CDR3 totals 15 residues. Germline CDR1 reads PRHDT; CDR2 reads FYEKMQ (reference sequence). Trimming cost V 5 bases and J 8 bases, with 21 bases left between them. The CDR3 is CASSTRGRGWAEAFF. The CDR3 DNA follows: TGTGCCAGCAGCACCCGCGGGAGGGGATGGGCGGAAGCTTTCTTT. The variable domain in full, completed from reference TRBV13 and TRBJ1-1, reads AAGVIQSPRHLIKEKRETATLKCYPIPRHDTVYWYQQGPGQDPQFLISFYEKMQSDKGSIPDRFSAQQFSDYHSELNMSSLELGDSALYFCASSTRGRGWAEAFFGQGTRLTVV.

The CDR3 DNA is TGTGCCAGTAGTATGGGCTATCAGCCCCAGCATTTT. Residues: CASSMGYQPQHF. The chain combines TRBV19 with TRBJ1-5; D not resolved. Germline V lookup: CDR1 LNHDA, CDR2 SQIVND (reference sequence). This CDR3 region has 12 residues. Trimming took 3 bases from V and 5 from J, leaving 5 bases between them.

This clone appeared once. The J gene is TRBJ1-4, the V gene TRBV28; weak D call: TRBD1 (5 bases). Between the trimmed V and J ends, which lost 11 bases and 6 bases, there was a span of 16 bases. The CDR3 runs 13 residues. Germline CDR1 reads MDHEN; CDR2 reads SYDVKM. The DNA of the CDR3 is TGTGCCGCGCAGGGCAGGTCTCATGAAAAACTGTTTTTT. It is translated as CAAQGRSHEKLFF.

The chain couples TRBV11-3 to TRBJ1-2; TRBD1 matches at 8 bases. The CDR3 consists of 14 residues. V shed 1 base, J shed 4 bases, and the junction held 2 bases outside the gene matches. Per germline, CDR1 SGHNT and CDR2 YENEEA. CDR3 bases: TGTGCCAGCAGCTTAGGGACAGGGTTCTATGGCTACACCTTC. Protein: CASSLGTGFYGYTF. The variable domain in full, completed from reference TRBV11-3 and TRBJ1-2, reads EAGVVQSPRYKIIEKKQPVAFWCNPISGHNTLYWYLQNLGQGPELLIRYENEEAVDDSQLPKDRFSAERLKGVDSTLKIQPAELGDSAVYLCASSLGTGFYGYTFGSGTRLTVV.